A selection of T cell receptor beta chains follows, all from one sample in a study of beta chain features in type 1 diabetes. The protocol was immunoSEQ multiplex PCR, while the TCRdb copy is restricted to in-frame clones and leaves out a portion. This sample has a few hundred thousand clones, with about 26% found just once. The sequenced sample was central memory CD4+ T cells from blood. These receptors all come from a man aged 30-40 years in good health. Each CDR3 is given with its conserved first and last residue. D genes are given only for firm matches. Some rows mark clone size as missing; the rest say once, few, many or name a class of expanded clone.

TRBV6-5	TRBD1	TRBJ2-7	.	TGTGCCAGCAGTTACTCGAACAGGGGGCAGTGGGAGCAGTACTTC	CASSYSNRGQWEQYF
TRBV25-1	TRBD1	TRBJ1-5	.	TGTGCCAGCAGTGAAGGACAGGGCGGAAGGAATCAGCCCCAGCATTTT	CASSEGQGGRNQPQHF
TRBV18	.	TRBJ2-1	.	TGTGCCAGCTCACCAAGGTTAAATGAGCAGTTCTTC	CASSPRLNEQFF
TRBV19	TRBD2	TRBJ2-1	.	TGTGCCAGTAGTGTGTTAGCGGGAGGAGGCAATGAGCAGTTCTTC	CASSVLAGGGNEQFF
TRBV11-2	TRBD1	TRBJ2-7	.	TGTGCCAGCAGTCCACCGGGACAGATATACGAGCAGTACTTC	CASSPPGQIYEQYF
TRBV11-2	.	TRBJ2-7	few	TGTGCCAGCAGCCTCAATAACGGTGAAGCCTACGAGCAGTACTTC	CASSLNNGEAYEQYF
TRBV29-1	TRBD2	TRBJ2-5	few	TGCAGCGTGCTCCGGGCCTCCGGGGGGAGCCAAGAGACCCAGTACTTC	CSVLRASGGSQETQYF
TRBV19	TRBD1	TRBJ1-5	few	TGTGCCAGTAGGTCGGGACAGGGGAACGAGCAGCCCCAGCATTTT	CASRSGQGNEQPQHF
TRBV7-2	.	TRBJ2-2	.	TGTGCCAGCAGCTTAGGGGGGACCGCCGGGGAGCTGTTTTTT	CASSLGGTAGELFF
TRBV6-5	TRBD2	TRBJ2-2	few	TGTGCCAGCAGTTACTCCAGCGGGACCCACACCGGGGAGCTGTTTTTT	CASSYSSGTHTGELFF
TRBV30	.	TRBJ1-5	few	TGTGCCTGGGGCTCAGGGGAGGGGCAGCCCCAGCATTTT	CAWGSGEGQPQHF
TRBV7-2	.	TRBJ2-7	few	TGTGCCAGCAGCTCAAGGTCTCATCACTCCTACGAGCAGTACTTC	CASSSRSHHSYEQYF
TRBV5-6	.	TRBJ2-7	.	TGTGCCAGCAGCTTGTACTCGCACGAGCAGTACTTC	CASSLYSHEQYF